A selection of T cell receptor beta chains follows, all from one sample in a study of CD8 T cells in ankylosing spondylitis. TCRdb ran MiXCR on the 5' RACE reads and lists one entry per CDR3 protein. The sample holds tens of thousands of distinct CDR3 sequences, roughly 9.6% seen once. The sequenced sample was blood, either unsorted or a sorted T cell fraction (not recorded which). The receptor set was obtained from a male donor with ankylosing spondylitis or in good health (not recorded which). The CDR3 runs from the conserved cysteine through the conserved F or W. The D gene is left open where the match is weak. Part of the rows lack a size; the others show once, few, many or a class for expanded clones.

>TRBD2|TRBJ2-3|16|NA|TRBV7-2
CASSLAGLANTDTQYF
TGTGCCAGCAGCTTAGCGGGACTAGCAAACACAGATACGCAGTATTTT
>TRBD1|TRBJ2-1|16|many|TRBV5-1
CASGPSLGQGGNEQFF
TGCGCCAGCGGCCCTTCGTTAGGACAGGGGGGGAATGAGCAGTTCTTC
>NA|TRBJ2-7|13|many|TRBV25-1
CASSEYIGDEQYF
TGTGCCAGCAGTGAATATATCGGGGACGAGCAGTACTTC
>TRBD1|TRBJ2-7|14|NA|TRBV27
CANKRTGSSYEQYF
TGTGCCAACAAAAGGACAGGGAGCTCCTACGAGCAGTACTTC
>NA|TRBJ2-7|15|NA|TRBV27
CASSLSGYSAYEQYF
TGTGCCAGCAGTTTATCAGGGTATTCTGCCTACGAGCAGTACTTC
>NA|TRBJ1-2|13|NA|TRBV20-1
CSGVSGGNYDYTF
TGCAGTGGCGTGTCGGGAGGAAACTATGACTACACCTTC
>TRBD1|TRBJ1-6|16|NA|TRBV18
CASSRGQGASYSPLHF
TGTGCCAGCTCACGTGGACAGGGGGCTTCGTATTCACCCCTCCACTTT
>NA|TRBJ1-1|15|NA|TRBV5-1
CASSLAPGTNTEAFF
TGCGCCAGCAGCTTGGCCCCGGGGACGAACACTGAAGCTTTCTTT
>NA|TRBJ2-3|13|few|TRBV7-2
CASSEDYSDTQYF
TGTGCCAGCAGCGAGGACTACTCAGATACGCAGTATTTT
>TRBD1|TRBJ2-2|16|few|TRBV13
CASSPAGTGDTGELFF
TGTGCCAGCAGCCCTGCCGGGACAGGGGATACCGGGGAGCTGTTTTTT
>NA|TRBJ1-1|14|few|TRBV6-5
CASSYDRQISEAFF
TGTGCCAGCAGTTACGACAGGCAAATTAGTGAAGCTTTCTTT
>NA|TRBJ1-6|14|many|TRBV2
CATEATYLNSPLHF
TGTGCCACCGAAGCGACCTACCTTAATTCACCCCTCCACTTT
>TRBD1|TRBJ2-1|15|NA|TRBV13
CASSHDRGAANEQFF
TGTGCCAGCAGCCATGACAGGGGGGCAGCAAATGAGCAGTTCTTC
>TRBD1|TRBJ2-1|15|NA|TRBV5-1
CASSFQTGAYNEQFF
TGCGCCAGCAGCTTTCAGACAGGGGCCTACAATGAGCAGTTCTTC
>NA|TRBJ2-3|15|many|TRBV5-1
CASRNGVGVVDTQYF
TGCGCCAGCAGAAACGGCGTGGGGGTGGTAGATACGCAGTATTTT
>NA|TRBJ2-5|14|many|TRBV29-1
CSVDLEAAQETQYF
TGCAGCGTTGATCTCGAGGCAGCTCAAGAGACCCAGTACTTC
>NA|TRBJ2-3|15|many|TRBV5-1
CASRPPSGSTDTQYF
TGCGCCAGCAGACCCCCGTCAGGATCCACAGATACGCAGTATTTT
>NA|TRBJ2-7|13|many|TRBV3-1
CASSLPPGREQYF
TGTGCCAGCAGCCTCCCGCCCGGGAGAGAGCAGTACTTC
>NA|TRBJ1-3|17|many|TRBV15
CATSARRTYSSGNTIYF
TGTGCCACCAGCGCTCGCCGGACTTATAGCTCTGGAAACACCATATATTTT
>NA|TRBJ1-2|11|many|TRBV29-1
CSVERGYGYTF
TGCAGCGTTGAAAGAGGGTACGGCTACACCTTC
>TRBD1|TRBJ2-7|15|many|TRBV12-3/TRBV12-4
CASSLRTGASYEQYF
TGTGCCAGCAGTCTCCGTACAGGGGCGTCCTACGAGCAGTACTTC
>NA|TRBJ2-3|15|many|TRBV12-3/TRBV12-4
CASSSRGLMTDTQYF
TGTGCCAGCAGTTCCCGGGGCTTAATGACCGATACGCAGTATTTT
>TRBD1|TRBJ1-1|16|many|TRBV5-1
CASSFRQGAKNTEAFF
TGCGCCAGCAGTTTCCGACAGGGGGCGAAGAACACTGAAGCTTTCTTT
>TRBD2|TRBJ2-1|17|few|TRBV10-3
CAITTSGGPSSYNEQFF
TGTGCCATCACTACTAGCGGGGGGCCAAGCTCCTACAATGAGCAGTTCTTC
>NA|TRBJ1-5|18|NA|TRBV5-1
CASSLAASGPTDNQPQHF
TGCGCCAGCAGCTTGGCGGCTTCAGGGCCCACGGACAATCAGCCCCAGCATTTT
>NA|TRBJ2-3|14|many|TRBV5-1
CASSPGGPTDTQYF
TGCGCCAGCAGCCCCGGGGGGCCCACAGATACGCAGTATTTT
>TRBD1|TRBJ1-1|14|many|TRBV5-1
CASSLAGGNTEAFF
TGCGCCAGCAGCTTGGCAGGGGGTAACACTGAAGCTTTCTTT
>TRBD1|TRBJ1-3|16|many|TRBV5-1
CASSFTGVGSGNTIYF
TGCGCCAGCAGCTTCACAGGGGTAGGGTCTGGAAACACCATATATTTT
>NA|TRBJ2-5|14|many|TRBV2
CASSEGDVLKTQYF
TGTGCCAGCAGTGAAGGGGACGTGCTGAAGACCCAGTACTTC
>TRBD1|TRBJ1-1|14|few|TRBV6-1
CASNVDRGLTEAFF
TGTGCCAGCAATGTTGACAGGGGGCTCACTGAAGCTTTCTTT
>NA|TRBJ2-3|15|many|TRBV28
CASSGDLGFTDTQYF
TGTGCCAGCAGTGGCGACTTGGGGTTCACAGATACGCAGTATTTT
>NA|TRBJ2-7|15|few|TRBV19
CASSISAGTSYEQYF
TGTGCCAGTAGTATCAGTGCAGGGACCTCCTACGAGCAGTACTTC
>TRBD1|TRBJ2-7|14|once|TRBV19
CASSLTGGSFEQYF
TGTGCCAGTAGTCTTACAGGGGGTTCCTTCGAGCAGTACTTC
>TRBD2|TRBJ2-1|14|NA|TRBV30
CAWSLAGGFNEQFF
TGTGCCTGGAGTCTGGCGGGGGGGTTTAATGAGCAGTTCTTC
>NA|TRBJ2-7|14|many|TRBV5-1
CASSLGVRGYEQYF
TGCGCCAGCAGCTTGGGGGTAAGGGGGTACGAGCAGTACTTC
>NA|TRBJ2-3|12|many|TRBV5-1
CASSLGGDTQYF
TGCGCCAGCAGCTTAGGTGGGGATACGCAGTATTTT
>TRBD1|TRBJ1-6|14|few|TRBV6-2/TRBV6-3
CASSPGQGNSPLHF
TGTGCCAGCAGCCCGGGACAGGGTAATTCACCCCTCCACTTT
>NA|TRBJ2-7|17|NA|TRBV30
CAWMGPLQGRDIYEQYF
TGTGCCTGGATGGGCCCTCTGCAGGGGCGCGATATCTACGAGCAGTACTTC
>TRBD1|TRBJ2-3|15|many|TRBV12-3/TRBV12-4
CASSRTGTGPDTQYF
TGTGCCAGCAGCCGCACAGGGACAGGCCCAGATACGCAGTATTTT
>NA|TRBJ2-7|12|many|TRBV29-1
CSVVQGGGEQYF
TGCAGCGTCGTTCAGGGGGGAGGCGAGCAGTACTTC
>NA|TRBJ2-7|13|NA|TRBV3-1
CASSQAGAYEQYF
TGTGCCAGCAGCCAAGCGGGGGCCTACGAGCAGTACTTC
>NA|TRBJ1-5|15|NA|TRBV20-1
CCARPPAGRNQPQHF
TGCTGTGCTAGACCACCGGCAGGGCGAAATCAGCCCCAGCATTTT
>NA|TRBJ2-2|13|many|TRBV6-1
CASSKPVTGELFF
TGTGCCAGCAGCAAACCAGTTACCGGGGAGCTGTTTTTT
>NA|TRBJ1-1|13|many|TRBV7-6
CASSKQRNTEAFF
TGTGCCAGCAGCAAACAGAGGAACACTGAAGCTTTCTTT
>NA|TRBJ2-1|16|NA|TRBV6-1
CASSRGLDSSYNEQFF
TGTGCCAGCAGCCGTGGACTGGACAGCTCCTACAATGAGCAGTTCTTC
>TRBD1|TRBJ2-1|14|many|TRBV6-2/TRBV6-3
CASLRTGALNEQFF
TGTGCCAGCCTAAGGACAGGGGCGTTGAATGAGCAGTTCTTC
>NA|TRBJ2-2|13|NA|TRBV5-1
CASSFVGTGELFF
TGCGCCAGCAGCTTCGTGGGAACCGGGGAGCTGTTTTTT
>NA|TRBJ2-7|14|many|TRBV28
CASSPGGLSYEQYF
TGTGCCAGCAGTCCAGGGGGGTTATCCTACGAGCAGTACTTC
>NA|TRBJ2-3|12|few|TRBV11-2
CASSPYGDTQYF
TGTGCCAGCAGCCCTTACGGAGATACGCAGTATTTT
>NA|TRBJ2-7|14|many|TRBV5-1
CASSLSSTDYEQYF
TGCGCCAGCAGCTTATCGTCGACCGATTACGAGCAGTACTTC
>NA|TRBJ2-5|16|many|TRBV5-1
CASSFGGAEVGETQYF
TGCGCCAGCAGCTTTGGTGGGGCCGAGGTGGGAGAGACCCAGTACTTC
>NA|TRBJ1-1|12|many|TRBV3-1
CASSQGWKEAFF
TGTGCCAGCAGCCAAGGTTGGAAGGAGGCTTTCTTT
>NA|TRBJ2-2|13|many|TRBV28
CASSFMYTGELFF
TGTGCCAGCAGTTTTATGTACACCGGGGAGCTGTTTTTT
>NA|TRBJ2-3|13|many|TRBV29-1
CSVERGSTDTQYF
TGCAGCGTTGAACGGGGTTCCACAGATACGCAGTATTTT
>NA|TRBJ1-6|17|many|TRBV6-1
CASSLTPDSLYNSPLHF
TGTGCCAGCAGCCTTACCCCGGACAGCCTCTATAATTCACCCCTCCACTTT